This paragraph covers one T cell receptor (beta chain) sequence. Its antigen is not identified. This CDR3 is 14 amino acids long. Germline assignment: CDR1 SGHRS and CDR2 YFSETQ. V lost 5 bases, J lost 2 bases, and 11 bases lay in between. This sample was taken from a study of blood T cells in healthy people across ages. Whole-study context: The template switching approach captured approximately one barcoded beta molecule for every two T cells. General observations from the study: Long-lived donors exceeded aged donors in naive CD4+ cells and diversity. Significant beta diversity loss was already apparent by age approximately 38, declining roughly linearly.

A sample-barcoded 5' primer and a J-beta primer mix were used in a second PCR of about 7 to 12 cycles. TCRdb re-called the 5' RACE reads with MiXCR, one entry per CDR3 protein. Of approximately 810,000 distinct CDR3 sequences in the sample, roughly 26% were seen once. The chain employs TRBV5-1 and TRBJ2-1; D is possibly TRBD1 (5 bases). The source of this sequence is a woman aged 80 or over in good health. Sequencing was carried out using blood. In nucleotides, the CDR3 is TGCGCCAGCAGTGCCCAAGGGGCCTACAATGAGCAGTTCTTC. Protein: CASSAQGAYNEQFF.